This TCR beta chain was recorded in a study of T cell responses to AZD1222 COVID-19 vaccine (dated by TCRdb to about 2021). In the study overall: Because spike-specific TCR depth and breadth did not differ between the two schedules, AZD1222 recipients who got a second dose at roughly 4 weeks were pooled with those who got a second dose at roughly 12 weeks. Enrollment into the trials was organized by age into subgroups of 18-55, 56-69 and 70-plus years, and those subgroups contained around 150, 28 and 57 TCR-sequenced participants, respectively. TCR sequencing was performed for about 250 trial participants, of whom about 200 were given two doses of AZD1222 and around 26 were given two doses of MenACWY control vaccine.

The CDR3 regions of human TCRbeta chains were analyzed by immunosequencing. The original methods were these. TCRs in the repertoires were matched against a reference library of SARS-CoV-2-specific TCRs that had been generated with the MIRA antigen-specificity platform. Breadth was defined as the fraction of unique TCRs that were SARS-CoV-2-associated. Depth was defined as the fraction of total T cells that were SARS-CoV-2-associated. Using the MIRA data, each spike-specific TCR was mapped to the spike region that the TCR reacts to and placed in a CD4 or CD8 class. Log10-transformed breadth and depth values were compared by one-way ANOVA with Sidak's multiple comparisons tests. TCRdb retrieved this table from immuneACCESS and kept in-frame rearrangements only. Not all clones are present; in checked studies, unresolved V genes account for under half, and no reason is known for the remainder. V and J calls and clone size are as listed in that table; D and trimming were resolved from the DNA. This sample is represented by 75,000 to 95,000 clones; over 75% of them were singletons. Around 9.9% of the sample lies in the top ten.

Concerning this clone itself: Its antigen is still unknown. The junction does not match germline at one end; this may be a read error.

Overall study outcomes, separate from this receptor: After two AZD1222 doses, both the breadth and the depth of spike-specific TCRs were significantly higher than at day 0 and than in MenACWY recipients. The 56-69-year group was small, and its depth increase did not reach significance, likely because of low power. No day 14 peak-response samples were available, so repertoires were characterized only after the peak T cell response. Only five to seven AZD1222 recipients were SARS-CoV-2 seropositive at baseline, limiting conclusions about previously exposed vaccinees. Nearly half of unique spike-specific TCRs reportedly recognized epitopes outside regions mutated in the B.1.351 and B.1.1.7 variants. Vaccine-associated CD4 TCRs spanned the whole spike protein, with dominant responses in regions 160-218 and 743-854. Participants were mostly white British and included more females than males, and it was suggested by the authors that clonal diversity may have been underestimated.

The sample's time point label, in plain terms: baseline before first vaccination. Vaccinee samples were obtained from the UK trials COV001 and COV002, which included a single-blind randomized controlled phase 2/3 trial of AZD1222 (ChAdOx1 nCoV-19) in healthy adults. For TCRbeta chain sequencing, PBMC samples were collected from trial participants at day 0 and at day 28 after the second dose. Including the terminal cysteine and phenylalanine, the CDR3 comprises 13 residues. Of all the DNA, just the CDR3 is kept, 39 bases in frame from base 1. As encoded in the germline V gene (reference sequence), CDR1 is SSHAT while CDR2 is FNYEAQ.

Material: peripheral blood, obtained on day 0 of AZD1222 vaccination. This clonotype originated in an adult in good health. The sequence links TRBV7-7 to TRBJ2-5, with a tentative D gene TRBD1 over 5 matching bases. The nucleotides read TGTGCTAGCAGCGCGGACAAACAAGAGACCCAGTACTTC. This gives the protein CASSADKQETQYF. Reference TRBV7-7 and TRBJ2-5 proteins supply the regions before and after the CDR3; the full variable domain is: GAGVSQSPRYKVTKRGQDVTLRCDPISSHATLYWYQQALGQGPEFLTYFNYEAQPDKSGLPSDRFSAERPEGSISTLTIQRTEQRDSAMYRCASSADKQETQYFGPGTRLLVL.